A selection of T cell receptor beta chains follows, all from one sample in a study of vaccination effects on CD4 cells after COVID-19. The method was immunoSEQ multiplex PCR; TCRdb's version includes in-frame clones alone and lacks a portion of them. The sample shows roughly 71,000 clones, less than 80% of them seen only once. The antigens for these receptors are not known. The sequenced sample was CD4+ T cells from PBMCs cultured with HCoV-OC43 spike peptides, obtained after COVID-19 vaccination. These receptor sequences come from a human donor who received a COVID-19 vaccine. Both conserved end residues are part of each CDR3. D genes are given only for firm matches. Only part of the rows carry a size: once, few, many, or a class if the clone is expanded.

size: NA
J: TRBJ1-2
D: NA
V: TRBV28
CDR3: CASRSLSSGYTF
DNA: TGTGCCAGCAGGTCTCTTTCGAGTGGCTACACCTTC

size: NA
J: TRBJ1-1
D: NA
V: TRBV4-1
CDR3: CASSQGAGRAPEAFF
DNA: TGCGCCAGCAGCCAAGGAGCAGGTAGGGCCCCTGAAGCTTTCTTT

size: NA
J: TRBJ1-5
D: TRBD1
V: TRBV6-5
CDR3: CASSYLGQGGNQPQHF
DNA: TGTGCCAGCAGTTACCTGGGACAGGGGGGCAATCAGCCCCAGCATTTT

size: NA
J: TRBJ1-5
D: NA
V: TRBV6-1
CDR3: CASSEFWDQPQHF
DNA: TGTGCCAGCAGTGAATTTTGGGATCAGCCCCAGCATTTT

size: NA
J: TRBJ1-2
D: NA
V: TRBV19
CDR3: CASSIEINYGYTF
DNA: TGTGCCAGTAGTATCGAGATAAACTATGGCTACACCTTC

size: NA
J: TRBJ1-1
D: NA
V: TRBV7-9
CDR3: CASIIMAGVNTEAFF
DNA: TGTGCCAGCATCATAATGGCAGGGGTCAACACTGAAGCTTTCTTT

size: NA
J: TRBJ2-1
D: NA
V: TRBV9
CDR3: CASSVDSGYNEQFF
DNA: TGTGCCAGCAGCGTAGATAGTGGCTACAATGAGCAGTTCTTC

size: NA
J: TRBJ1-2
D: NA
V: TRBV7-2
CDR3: CASSSQKDYGYTF
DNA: TGTGCCAGCAGCTCACAGAAGGACTATGGCTACACCTTC

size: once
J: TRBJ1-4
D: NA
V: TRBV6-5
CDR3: CASISPGAKEKLFF
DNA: TGTGCCAGCATCTCCCCAGGGGCTAAAGAAAAACTGTTTTTT

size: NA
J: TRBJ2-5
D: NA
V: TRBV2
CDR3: CASSFQGRGTQQETQYF
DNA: TGTGCCAGCAGTTTTCAGGGAAGGGGGACCCAGCAAGAGACCCAGTACTTC

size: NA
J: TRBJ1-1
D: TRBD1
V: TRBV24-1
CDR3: CATSERPGQGARNTEAFF
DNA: TGTGCCACCAGTGAGCGACCGGGACAGGGGGCGCGGAACACTGAAGCTTTCTTT

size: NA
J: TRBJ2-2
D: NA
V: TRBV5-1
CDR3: CASSLVGGIAGELFF
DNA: TGCGCCAGCAGCTTGGTAGGCGGGATCGCCGGGGAGCTGTTTTTT

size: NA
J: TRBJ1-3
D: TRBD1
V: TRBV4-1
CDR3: CASSQATGGRSGNTIYF
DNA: TGCGCCAGCAGCCAAGCAACAGGGGGCAGGTCTGGAAACACCATATATTTT

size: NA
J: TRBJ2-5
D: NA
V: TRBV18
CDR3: CASSDPETQYF
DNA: TGTGCCAGCTCAGACCCAGAGACCCAGTACTTC

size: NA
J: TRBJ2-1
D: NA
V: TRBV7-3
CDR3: CASSPDLGSYNEQFF
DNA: TGTGCCAGCAGCCCTGATCTGGGCTCCTACAATGAGCAGTTCTTC

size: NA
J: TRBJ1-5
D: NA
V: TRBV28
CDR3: CASTPQINQPQHF
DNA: TGTGCCAGCACCCCACAAATCAATCAGCCCCAGCATTTT